This T cell receptor beta chain emerged from a study of patients and donors after allogeneic stem cell transplantation. TCRdb passed the RT-PCR reads through MiXCR, listing each CDR3 protein once. The sample shows 70,000 to 75,000 distinct CDR3 sequences, less than 30% of them seen only once. CDR3 length equals 17 residues. The V gene lost 1 base and the J gene lost 0 bases, with 15 bases spanning the gap. Per the germline V gene, CDR1 is LGHNA and CDR2 is YNFKEQ. This TCR derives from a human donor who was either an allogeneic HSCT recipient or a stem cell or donor lymphocyte infusion donor (not recorded which). It is not recorded whose cells these are; they may come from a transplant donor. Sequencing was done on a sample of blood, either unsorted or a sorted T cell fraction (not recorded which). V is TRBV4-2 and J is TRBJ1-2, with D possibly being TRBD1 (6 bases). CDR3 DNA sequence: TGTGCCAGCAGCCAAGTACTGGGGGCGAATGCTAACTATGGCTACACCTTC. The encoded protein is CASSQVLGANANYGYTF.